The 17 T cell receptor beta chains listed next were all sequenced from one sample in a study of cytomegalovirus exposure and HLA in healthy donors. Primers included in the PCR were 60 Vbeta and 13 Jbeta primers. Assay used: immunoSEQ multiplex PCR; TCRdb lists only in-frame clones, some missing. This sample has some 200,000 clones, with around 76% found just once. Specimen: PBMCs. These receptors all come from a woman between 25 and 40 years old in good health and CMV-seropositive.

CDR3: CASSVGQGPPDTQYF. The CDR3 DNA sequence: TGTGCCAGCAGCGTAGGACAGGGCCCCCCAGATACGCAGTATTTT. The chain has TRBV9 and TRBJ2-3, with 7 bases fitting TRBD1. The V segment lost 0 bases and the J segment 4 bases; nucleotides outside the gene matches: 5. The CDR3 runs 15 residues. Germline V gene data show CDR1 as SGDLS and CDR2 as YYNGEE.

Details on this clone: At one end, the junction sequence differs from germline, possibly due to a read error. The V and J genes are TRBV7-9 and TRBJ1-4, with 11 bases aligning to TRBD1. Germline loops: CDR1 SEHNR, CDR2 FQNEAQ (reference sequence). This CDR3 spans 16 amino acids. CDR3 DNA: TGTTCCAGCAGCTTCCCGGGACAGGGGGAGGACGAAAAACTGTTTTTT. The encoded protein is CSSSFPGQGEDEKLFF.

The chain is built from TRBV5-1 and TRBJ1-2, with D possibly being TRBD1 (6 bases). V lost 4 bases, J lost 6 bases, and 19 bases lay in between. The CDR3 consists of 15 residues. Per germline, CDR1 SGHRS and CDR2 YFSETQ. The CDR3 protein is CASSPGQIFLHGYTF. CDR3 DNA: TGCGCCAGCAGCCCCGGACAGATCTTTCTCCATGGCTACACCTTC. Full variable domain (remainder filled in from reference TRBV5-1 and TRBJ1-2): KAGVTQTPRYLIKTRGQQVTLSCSPISGHRSVSWYQQTPGQGLQFLFEYFSETQRNKGNFPGRFSGRQFSNSRSEMNVSTLELGDSALYLCASSPGQIFLHGYTFGSGTRLTVV.

The genes are TRBV30 and TRBJ2-3; D is unclear. Trimming left V 2 bases short and J 0 bases short, with 9 bases between. CDR1 is GTSNPN and CDR2 is SVGIG in the germline V gene (reference sequence). The CDR3 is 14 amino acids. CDR3 coding DNA: TGTGCCTGGAGTCGTGACATTAGCACAGATACGCAGTATTTT. This gives the protein CAWSRDISTDTQYF.

This clone was detected only a few times. The chain combines TRBV4-3 with TRBJ1-1; unclear D gene. Germline V gene lookup returns CDR1 LGHNA and CDR2 YSLEER. This CDR3 region has 14 residues. The germline V and J ends were trimmed by 3 bases and 6 bases, with 14 bases remaining between them. CDR3: CASSQGEESPEAFF. CDR3 sequence (DNA): TGCGCCAGCAGCCAGGGAGAGGAGAGCCCTGAAGCTTTCTTT.

V and J are TRBV7-2 and TRBJ1-6; TRBD1 is a possible D gene (5 bases). Deletions cut 1 base from V and 7 bases from J, with 11 bases between. The CDR3 extends over 15 amino acids. The germline CDR1 and CDR2 sequences are SGHTA and FQGNSA. CDR3 in DNA: TGTGCCAGCAGCTTAGGACAGATAGAAAATTCACCCCTCCACTTT. Translating it yields CASSLGQIENSPLHF.

The chain links TRBV27 to TRBJ1-6; 7 nucleotides match TRBD1. Germline CDR1 is MNHEY and CDR2 is SMNVEV (reference sequence). The junction had 5 bases not matched to a gene; V was cut back by 2 bases and J by 10 bases. The CDR3 sequence is 14 residues long. The chain's CDR3 is CASSLRQGESPLHF. The DNA for the CDR3 is TGTGCCAGCAGTTTACGACAGGGAGAATCACCCCTCCACTTT.

The rearrangement links TRBV4-1 to TRBJ2-5; 8 bases map to TRBD1. Germline values: CDR1 MGHRA, CDR2 YSYEKL. The CDR3 extends over 16 amino acids. The V gene end was trimmed by 2 bases and the J gene end by 5 bases; junction bases not matched to a gene: 10. CDR3 coding DNA: TGCGCCAGCAGCCAAAGCAGGGGGCTCTCAGAGGAGACCCAGTACTTC. Amino acid sequence: CASSQSRGLSEETQYF.

The chain is built from TRBV15 and TRBJ2-7; 12 bases map to TRBD1. Germline CDR1 reads LNHNV; CDR2 reads YYDKDF (reference sequence). CDR3 length: 14 amino acids. V was clipped by 5 bases and J by 6 bases; unmatched bases: 5. The CDR3 DNA is TGTGCCACCAGCTGGGGGACAGGGGGCCGCGAGCAGTACTTC. Residues: CATSWGTGGREQYF. The whole variable domain, filled in from reference TRBV15 and TRBJ2-7, reads DAMVIQNPRYQVTQFGKPVTLSCSQTLNHNVMYWYQQKSSQAPKLLFHYYDKDFNNEADTPDNFQSRRPNTSFCFLDIRSPGLGDTAMYLCATSWGTGGREQYFGPGTRLTVT.

Concerning this clone itself: The junction and the germline gene differ at one end; a read error may be behind it. The gene calls are TRBV7-8 and TRBJ2-7, with 12 bases lining up with TRBD2. Germline V gives CDR1 SGHVS, CDR2 FQNEAQ. CDR3 length equals 13 residues. DNA for the CDR3: TGTGCCAGCAGCTTAGGGACTAGCGGGACGACCCTCTTC. This gives the protein CASSLGTSGTTLF.

In its sample, this clone was seen a few times. The chain employs TRBV27 and TRBJ2-2; TRBD2 aligns across 12 bases. V shed 3 bases, J shed 7 bases, and the junction held 6 bases outside the gene matches. Germline values: CDR1 MNHEY, CDR2 SMNVEV (reference sequence). The CDR3 sequence is 16 residues long. The CDR3 coding sequence is TGTGCCAGCAGTTTTGGACTAGCGGGGAAGTTCGGGGAGCTGTTTTTT. Its translation: CASSFGLAGKFGELFF.

The chain has TRBV6-5 and TRBJ1-2; D is possibly TRBD1 (5 bases). V was clipped by 5 bases and J by 6 bases, with 19 bases between them. This CDR3 spans 15 amino acids. CDR1 is MNHEY and CDR2 is SVGAGI in the germline V gene. CDR3 amino acids: CASSTLQLGLDGYTF. The CDR3 bases are TGTGCCAGCAGTACTCTCCAATTGGGGCTGGATGGCTACACCTTC.

The chain uses TRBV18 and TRBJ2-7, with D unclear. This CDR3 region has 13 residues. V was pared by 1 base and J by 4 bases, with 8 bases between. Per germline, CDR1 KGHSH and CDR2 LQKENI. The CDR3 reads CASSPRQIYEQYF. The CDR3 nucleotides are TGTGCCAGCTCACCACGGCAGATTTACGAGCAGTACTTC.

The J gene is TRBJ2-7, the V gene TRBV2; D not certain. V was shortened by 4 bases and J by 7 bases, with 20 bases between the two germline ends. Germline loops: CDR1 SNHLY, CDR2 FYNNEI. CDR3 length: 15 amino acids. CDR3 sequence (DNA): TGTGCCAGCAGTGGGGTACTAAATACCGGTCCTGAGCAGTACTTC. Amino acid sequence: CASSGVLNTGPEQYF.

The CDR3 nucleotides are TGTGCCAGCAACGACTACCAAGAGACCCAGTACTTC. Amino acids: CASNDYQETQYF. The chain has TRBV2 and TRBJ2-5; no definite D call. The CDR3 extends over 12 amino acids. Germline V lookup: CDR1 SNHLY, CDR2 FYNNEI. V was trimmed by 7 bases and J by 0 bases, leaving 6 bases between them.

The chain links TRBV28 to TRBJ2-5, with TRBD2 identical over 10 bases. Trimming took 3 bases from V and 6 from J; bases not matched to a gene: 13. Germline V gives CDR1 MDHEN, CDR2 SYDVKM. The CDR3 extends over 17 amino acids. In DNA form, the CDR3 reads TGTGCCAGCAGTTTTGGTCTAGCGGGGGTGCCGATCCAGACCCAGTACTTC. It translates to CASSFGLAGVPIQTQYF.

The chain employs TRBV4-3 and TRBJ1-2, with D uncertain. Trimming took off 1 base at V and 0 bases at J, with 15 bases between the two ends. Germline lookup yields CDR1 LGHNA and CDR2 YSLEER. CDR3 length: 17 residues. The DNA for the CDR3 is TGCGCCAGCAGCCAAGGATCGGCTTATCTAGCTAACTATGGCTACACCTTC. Translating it yields CASSQGSAYLANYGYTF.